Here is one T cell receptor (beta chain) with its context. The assay was immunoSEQ multiplex PCR, and TCRdb's table has in-frame clones only and misses some. Seen here are under 3,000 clones, 25% to 35% observed once, and the top ten hold 5% to 6%. This specimen belongs to a study of graft-versus-host responses after intestinal transplantation. The V and J ends lost 4 bases and 1 base, in that order; junction bases with no gene match: 5. Germline V gives CDR1 SGHKS, CDR2 YYEKEE (reference sequence). The CDR3 loop spans 16 amino acids. The TCR sequence derives from a human patient who was an organ donor for intestinal transplantation. The input for sequencing was alloreactive CD4+ T cells from a mixed lymphocyte reaction culture, taken before transplantation. Subset indicated: CFSE-low proliferating T cells sorted from roughly 6-day pre-transplant mixed lymphocyte reaction (GvH or HvG direction). The chain is built from TRBV5-5 and TRBJ1-1, with 12 bases matching TRBD1. As DNA, the CDR3 is TGTGCCAGCAGCGGGACAGGGGGCGGGAAGAACACTGAAGCTTTCTTT. This gives the protein CASSGTGGGKNTEAFF.